One and the same sample provided the 24 T cell receptor beta chains below, sequenced in a study of CD8 T cells in ankylosing spondylitis. Points from the study as a whole: It appeared that ankylosing spondylitis blood was characterized by a TCR beta motif of several highly homologous variants.

TCRdb ran MiXCR on the 5' RACE reads and lists one entry per CDR3 protein. Among a few hundred thousand distinct CDR3 sequences listed, 20% to 25% were seen once. These receptors' targets are unknown. The sequenced sample consisted of blood, either unsorted or a sorted T cell fraction (not recorded which). These receptor sequences come from a male donor with ankylosing spondylitis.

This clonotype was observed at least ten times. J is TRBJ1-1 and V is TRBV7-3, with unresolved D. CDR1 and CDR2 (germline): SGHTA, FQGTGA. The CDR3 sequence is 13 residues long. V lost 2 bases, J lost 0 bases, and 4 bases lay in between. DNA for the CDR3: TGTGCCAGCAGCTTATCAGTGAACACTGAAGCTTTCTTT. Translation gives CASSLSVNTEAFF.

The chain is built from TRBV20-1 and TRBJ2-7, with a tentative D call TRBD2 (6 bases). The germline gives CDR1 DFQATT, CDR2 SNEGSKA (reference sequence). V was clipped by 2 bases and J by 12 bases, with 20 bases between them. The CDR3 is 13 amino acids. CDR3 amino acids: CSARIHGSFWPYF. The CDR3 nucleotides read TGCAGTGCTAGAATTCACGGGAGCTTTTGGCCGTACTTC.

This chain uses TRBV20-1 with TRBJ2-1, with 11 positions matching TRBD2. The CDR3 is 17 residues long. Germline loops: CDR1 DFQATT, CDR2 SNEGSKA (reference sequence). V lost 5 bases, J lost 0 bases, and 9 bases stayed unmatched. CDR3 loop: CSARKTSGGGSYNEQFF. DNA of the CDR3: TGCAGTGCTCGCAAAACTAGCGGGGGTGGCTCCTACAATGAGCAGTTCTTC.

The CDR3 loop reads CASSLALGQGFRDTEAFF. CDR3 DNA sequence: TGCGCCAGCAGCTTGGCCCTGGGACAGGGTTTCAGGGACACTGAAGCTTTCTTT. The gene calls are TRBV5-1 and TRBJ1-1; the match to TRBD1 covers 9 bases. Germline V gene data show CDR1 as SGHRS and CDR2 as YFSETQ. V lost 0 bases, J lost 3 bases, and 12 bases stayed unmatched. The CDR3 totals 18 residues.

This clonotype was found a few times. This chain joins TRBV9 and TRBJ2-7, with a tentative D call TRBD2 (5 bases). CDR1 SGDLS and CDR2 YYNGEE come from the germline V gene. Trimming pared 0 bases from V and 2 bases from J, leaving 9 bases between. This CDR3 contains 14 residues. The chain's CDR3 is CASSVGAGAYEQYF. CDR3 DNA: TGTGCCAGCAGCGTAGGGGCGGGCGCCTACGAGCAGTACTTC.

The sample holds many counts of this clonotype. The V and J genes are TRBV20-1 and TRBJ2-2; TRBD2 aligns across 11 bases. Germline CDR1 reads DFQATT; CDR2 reads SNEGSKA (reference sequence). The CDR3 is made up of 16 amino acids. J lost 2 bases, V lost 0 bases, and 2 bases had no gene match. The CDR3 sequence is CSARDRLAGNTGELFF. CDR3 nucleotide sequence: TGCAGTGCTAGAGATCGACTAGCGGGAAACACCGGGGAGCTGTTTTTT.

The chain couples TRBV7-9 to TRBJ2-2; D remains unclear. The germline V gene has CDR1 SEHNR and CDR2 FQNEAQ (reference sequence). V was cut by 1 base and J by 6 bases, with 9 bases left in between. This CDR3 region has 14 residues. CDR3 sequence (DNA): TGTGCCAGCAGCTTAGAGAATGATTCCGGGGAGCTGTTTTTT. It encodes CASSLENDSGELFF.

This clonotype occurred a few times. This rearrangement joins TRBV7-3 to TRBJ2-3; D perhaps matches TRBD1 (7 bases). Germline-derived CDR1 and CDR2 are SGHTA and FQGTGA. V was pared by 3 bases and J by 0 bases, with 19 bases between. The CDR3 extends over 18 amino acids. Here the CDR3 reads CASSFGHQGGSSTDTQYF. The CDR3 DNA reads TGTGCCAGCAGCTTTGGTCATCAGGGGGGTTCAAGCACAGATACGCAGTATTTT.

This rearrangement joins TRBV20-1 to TRBJ2-5; TRBD1 aligns across 8 bases. The J segment lost 4 bases and the V segment lost 3 bases, leaving 10 bases of the junction unmatched. In germline, CDR1 is DFQATT, CDR2 SNEGSKA (reference sequence). The CDR3 is made up of 15 amino acids. The CDR3 is CSASSRLQGAETQYF. In DNA form, the CDR3 reads TGCAGTGCTAGCTCCCGGCTCCAGGGGGCAGAGACCCAGTACTTC.

The gene calls are TRBV28 and TRBJ2-7, with D possibly being TRBD2 (5 bases). V lost 3 bases, J lost 3 bases, and 12 bases lay in between. This CDR3 has 14 residues. Germline values: CDR1 MDHEN, CDR2 SYDVKM. The CDR3 sequence: CASSLGPEVYEQYF. CDR3 in DNA: TGTGCCAGCAGTTTGGGCCCGGAGGTCTACGAGCAGTACTTC.

The chain recombines TRBV20-1 with TRBJ2-5; D is perhaps TRBD2 (6 bases). This CDR3 spans 15 amino acids. The germline gives CDR1 DFQATT, CDR2 SNEGSKA (reference sequence). V was clipped by 3 bases and J by 2 bases, with 16 bases between them. CDR3 nucleotide sequence: TGCAGTGCTAGCTCTTTTATAGCGGTTCAAGAGACCCAGTACTTC. Its protein product is CSASSFIAVQETQYF.

In its sample, this clonotype was seen a few times. This CDR3 is CASSALQGTEGNTIYF. As DNA, the CDR3 is TGCGCCAGCAGCGCATTACAGGGGACGGAAGGAAACACCATATATTTT. This chain uses TRBV5-1 with TRBJ1-3; TRBD1 agrees at 7 bases. Germline V gene data show CDR1 as SGHRS and CDR2 as YFSETQ. The junction had 11 bases not matched to a gene; V was cut back by 4 bases and J by 4 bases. The CDR3 has 16 residues.

This clonotype has just a few counts. This rearrangement joins TRBV10-3 to TRBJ1-2, with a possible D match to TRBD1 (5 bases). This CDR3 has 14 amino acids. V was trimmed by 0 bases and J by 1 base, leaving 6 bases between them. Germline loops: CDR1 ENHRY, CDR2 SYGVKD. Written as DNA, the CDR3 is TGTGCCATCAGTGAGTCGACAGATAACTATGGCTACACCTTC. This sequence encodes CAISESTDNYGYTF.

This clonotype was seen repeatedly, ten times or more. The J gene is TRBJ1-2, the V gene TRBV3-1, with 7 bases matching TRBD1. This CDR3 spans 13 amino acids. V lost 6 bases and J lost 3; bases outside the gene matches: 4. Per germline, CDR1 LGHDT and CDR2 YNNKEL (reference sequence). The CDR3 nucleotides are TGTGCCAGCAGACAACAGGGGCACTATGGCTACACCTTC. Its protein product is CASRQQGHYGYTF.

The chain recombines TRBV30 with TRBJ1-3; D unclear. From germline, CDR1 is GTSNPN and CDR2 SVGIG (reference sequence). The V end was cut by 1 base, the J end by 0 bases, with 4 bases between. This CDR3 contains 13 residues. The CDR3 protein is CAWSGTSGNTIYF. DNA for the CDR3: TGTGCCTGGAGTGGTACCTCTGGAAACACCATATATTTT.

The sample holds a few counts of this clonotype. The genes are TRBV7-3 and TRBJ2-5; D is perhaps TRBD1 (6 bases). Trimming removed 5 bases at V and 0 bases at J, with 13 bases between. This CDR3 has 15 residues. Germline lookup yields CDR1 SGHTA and CDR2 FQGTGA. CDR3 amino acids: CASSLQGSHQETQYF. The CDR3, as DNA: TGTGCCAGCAGCCTACAGGGTTCGCACCAAGAGACCCAGTACTTC.

This clonotype has only a few counts. The rearrangement uses TRBV20-1 and TRBJ2-7; 8 nucleotides align to TRBD2. The ends lost 5 bases at V and 6 bases at J; junction bases unmatched: 9. Germline-derived CDR1 and CDR2 are DFQATT and SNEGSKA (reference sequence). The CDR3 consists of 13 residues. Here the CDR3 DNA reads TGCAGTGCTGAGGGACTAGTCATTAGCGAGCAGTACTTC. Its translation: CSAEGLVISEQYF.

This clonotype appeared a few times. The J gene is TRBJ1-1, the V gene TRBV7-8; D gene ambiguous. The CDR3 loop spans 15 amino acids. From germline, CDR1 is SGHVS and CDR2 FQNEAQ. Trimming left V 5 bases short and J 4 bases short, with 17 bases between. Written as DNA, the CDR3 is TGTGCCAGCAGCGCTTCGAGGGATCGAGTCACTGAAGCTTTCTTT. Protein: CASSASRDRVTEAFF.

In this sample, this clonotype turned up a few times. The chain links TRBV6-2 or TRBV6-3 to TRBJ1-3, with D hard to call. V lost 4 bases and J lost 1, with 14 bases in between. The CDR3 spans 16 residues. The V gene's germline CDR1 is MNHEY and CDR2 SVGEGT. Here the CDR3 reads CASSSSSLGSGNTIYF. CDR3 in DNA: TGTGCCAGCAGTTCATCATCTTTGGGATCTGGAAACACCATATATTTT.

The V and J genes are TRBV3-1 and TRBJ2-5; 9 bases are a match to TRBD1. This CDR3 spans 15 amino acids. Per the germline V gene, CDR1 is LGHDT and CDR2 is YNNKEL (reference sequence). The junction had 5 bases not matched to a gene; V was cut back by 4 bases and J by 2 bases. The CDR3 spells CASSPTGGYQETQYF. CDR3 in DNA: TGTGCCAGCAGCCCGACAGGGGGTTATCAAGAGACCCAGTACTTC.

This sequence joins TRBV5-1 and TRBJ1-1; D ambiguous. CDR3 length: 12 residues. The V gene's germline CDR1 is SGHRS and CDR2 YFSETQ. V dropped 6 bases and J dropped 0 bases, with 6 bases sitting between them. DNA of the CDR3: TGCGCCAGCAAGGAGATGAACACTGAAGCTTTCTTT. It encodes CASKEMNTEAFF. Drawing the rest from reference TRBV5-1 and TRBJ1-1, the complete variable domain is KAGVTQTPRYLIKTRGQQVTLSCSPISGHRSVSWYQQTPGQGLQFLFEYFSETQRNKGNFPGRFSGRQFSNSRSEMNVSTLELGDSALYLCASKEMNTEAFFGQGTRLTVV.

This clonotype was detected only once. J is TRBJ2-2 and V is TRBV7-6; 11 positions match TRBD1. This CDR3 has 17 residues. V lost 4 bases to trimming and J lost 2 bases; unmatched junction nucleotides: 6. Germline lookup yields CDR1 SGHVS and CDR2 FNYEAQ. CDR3 amino acids: CASSYRTGGINTGELFF. The CDR3 DNA sequence: TGTGCCAGCAGCTACCGGACAGGGGGCATTAACACCGGGGAGCTGTTTTTT.

As regards this clonotype: The germline gene is not matched at one end of the junction; a read error may be the cause. The rearrangement joins TRBV7-2 to TRBJ1-5; D is undetermined. Germline V gene sequence: CDR1 SGHTA, CDR2 FQGNSA. The CDR3 sequence is 15 residues long. The DNA of the CDR3 is TGTGCCAGCAGCTTAGAGACACATAGCAATCACCCCCAGCATTTT. Its protein is CASSLETHSNHPQHF. Supplemented by reference TRBV7-2 and TRBJ1-5, the full variable domain reads GAGVSQSPSNKVTEKGKDVELRCDPISGHTALYWYRQSLGQGLEFLIYFQGNSAPDKSGLPSDRFSAERTGGSVSTLTIQRTQQEDSAVYLCASSLETHSNHPQHFGDGTRLSIL.

This clonotype was recorded a few times. The chain recombines TRBV29-1 with TRBJ2-5; 10 bases are shared with TRBD2. Trimming cost V 6 bases and J 1 base; bases outside gene matches: 5. The CDR3 totals 14 residues. Germline CDR1 SQVTM, CDR2 ANQGSEA. The CDR3 sequence: CSVEPSGSQETQYF. CDR3 sequence (DNA): TGCAGCGTCGAGCCTAGCGGGAGCCAAGAGACCCAGTACTTC. Full variable domain (rest looked up from reference TRBV29-1 and TRBJ2-5): SAVISQKPSRDICQRGTSLTIQCQVDSQVTMMFWYRQQPGQSLTLIATANQGSEATYESGFVIDKFPISRPNLTFSTLTVSNMSPEDSSIYLCSVEPSGSQETQYFGPGTRLLVL.